These 10 T cell receptor beta chains were all obtained from the same sample, sequenced in a study of CD8 T cells in ankylosing spondylitis. Each CDR3 protein gets one entry after TCRdb re-called the 5' RACE reads with MiXCR. The table shows some 120,000 distinct CDR3 sequences, with around 15% occurring only once. The sequenced sample consisted of blood, either unsorted or a sorted T cell fraction (not recorded which). The receptors were sampled from a female donor with ankylosing spondylitis or in good health (not recorded which).

The V call is TRBV12-3 or TRBV12-4, the J call TRBJ2-5; 8 nucleotides align to TRBD2. This CDR3 has 15 amino acids. Trimming removed 3 bases from V and 5 bases from J; junction bases left unmatched: 8. CDR3 bases: TGTGCCAGCAGTTTTTGGGTAGCGGGGTCTGAGACCCAGTACTTC. It translates to CASSFWVAGSETQYF.

This clonotype came up a few times. Written as DNA, the CDR3 is TGTGCCAGCAGTCGGACGGGGGACGAGCAGTACTTC. It translates to CASSRTGDEQYF. This rearrangement joins TRBV6-6 to TRBJ2-7; maybe TRBD2 (6 bases). Trimming shortened V by 5 bases and J by 5 bases, and 10 bases separated the two germline ends. CDR1 is MNHNY and CDR2 is SVGAGI in the germline V gene (reference sequence). The CDR3 consists of 12 residues.

This clonotype has a handful of counts. The V gene is TRBV5-1, the J gene TRBJ2-2; TRBD2 aligns across 14 bases. There are 19 residues in the CDR3. Losses at the gene ends were 1 base for V and 3 bases for J; bases not matched to a gene: 8. Per the germline V gene, CDR1 is SGHRS and CDR2 is YFSETQ. Here the CDR3 reads CASSLYGTSGSSDTGELFF. CDR3 sequence (DNA): TGCGCCAGCAGCTTGTACGGGACTAGCGGGAGTTCGGACACCGGGGAGCTGTTTTTT.

V usage is TRBV20-1 and J usage is TRBJ2-1; 8 nucleotides align to TRBD2. Per germline, CDR1 DFQATT and CDR2 SNEGSKA (reference sequence). The CDR3 loop spans 15 amino acids. V shed 0 bases and J 5 bases; nucleotides not matched to a gene: 6. DNA of the CDR3: TGCAGTGCTAGAGAGCCGGGACTAGACCACAATGAGCAGTTCTTC. Its translation: CSAREPGLDHNEQFF.

This clonotype appeared many times. V and J are TRBV5-1 and TRBJ2-1, with 8 bases matching TRBD2. After removal of 3 bases from V and 0 bases from J, the junction contained 2 bases not matched to a gene. The CDR3 consists of 15 residues. Germline V lookup: CDR1 SGHRS, CDR2 YFSETQ. CDR3 nucleotides: TGCGCCAGCAGCTCGAGCGGGAGCTCCTACAATGAGCAGTTCTTC. This gives the protein CASSSSGSSYNEQFF.

This clonotype has a count of ten or more. The genes are TRBV10-2 and TRBJ1-1, with TRBD1 as a possible D gene (6 bases). Germline assignment: CDR1 WSHSY and CDR2 SAAADI. The V end was cut by 7 bases, the J end by 0 bases, with 15 bases between. CDR3 size: 15 residues. CDR3 sequence (DNA): TGCGCCAGCATTCCCGGAGGGGACATGAACACTGAAGCTTTCTTT. This sequence encodes CASIPGGDMNTEAFF.

This clonotype has ten or more counts. The V and J genes are TRBV4-1 and TRBJ2-4; no clear D gene. V shed 4 bases and J shed 3 bases, with 10 bases lying between them. Germline assignment: CDR1 MGHRA and CDR2 YSYEKL. The CDR3 loop spans 14 amino acids. In nucleotides, the CDR3 is TGCGCCAGCAGCCCGGTAGTGGACAAAAACATTCAGTACTTC. Protein: CASSPVVDKNIQYF.

The chain combines TRBV7-8 with TRBJ2-2, with a weak D call TRBD2 (5 bases). This CDR3 region has 16 residues. The germline V gene has CDR1 SGHVS and CDR2 FQNEAQ. V was pared by 8 bases and J by 1 base, with 17 bases between. Here the CDR3 reads CASLHVGLGNTGELFF. CDR3 nucleotides: TGTGCCAGCCTTCATGTAGGACTCGGGAACACCGGGGAGCTGTTTTTT.

The chain combines TRBV7-6 with TRBJ2-1; D might be TRBD1 or TRBD2, each matching 5 bases. V lost 3 bases and J 0 bases, leaving 12 bases between the germline ends. CDR3 length: 16 amino acids. Germline V gene sequence: CDR1 SGHVS, CDR2 FNYEAQ. CDR3 sequence reads: CASSFSSDSSYNEQFF. The CDR3 region has the DNA TGTGCCAGCAGCTTTAGTAGCGACAGCTCCTACAATGAGCAGTTCTTC.

This clonotype has just a few counts. This chain links TRBV29-1 with TRBJ2-3; D perhaps matches TRBD2 (5 bases). V lost 8 bases and J lost 1, with 10 bases in between. Germline-derived CDR1 and CDR2 are SQVTM and ANQGSEA. This CDR3 is built from 12 residues. The CDR3 here is CSLAEGTDTQYF. In DNA, the CDR3 is TGCAGCCTGGCGGAGGGCACAGATACGCAGTATTTT.